These 5 T cell receptor beta chains came from one sample sequenced in a study of T cell responses to AZD1222 COVID-19 vaccine. This table comes from immunoSEQ multiplex PCR, and its TCRdb copy is limited to in-frame clones, with some not included. The data contain some 180,000 clones, around nine tenths of them seen just once; the ten biggest clones take up around 0.5%. Specimen: peripheral blood, collected on day 0 of AZD1222 vaccination. All receptors come from an adult in good health.

This clone appeared a single time. V and J are TRBV2 and TRBJ2-7; D call uncertain. Trimming stripped 4 bases from V and 3 bases from J, with 7 bases between. Germline assignment: CDR1 SNHLY and CDR2 FYNNEI. This CDR3 contains 12 residues. The CDR3 nucleotides are TGTGCCAGCAGTGTCCACCTCTACGAGCAGTACTTC. It is translated as CASSVHLYEQYF.

This chain joins TRBV9 and TRBJ1-1; D is uncertain. This CDR3 is built from 11 residues. Trimming left V 0 bases short and J 7 bases short, with 4 bases between. CDR1 is SGDLS, CDR2 YYNGEE, per germline. The CDR3 reads CASSVDGEAFF. The CDR3 nucleotides read TGTGCCAGCAGCGTAGACGGTGAAGCTTTCTTT.

V and J are TRBV28 and TRBJ2-3; D not certain. Germline lookup yields CDR1 MDHEN and CDR2 SYDVKM. The CDR3 extends over 12 amino acids. The ends were cut back, 6 bases at V and 6 bases at J, with 10 bases in the middle. The CDR3 is CASSPPLDTQYF. CDR3 sequence (DNA): TGTGCCAGCAGCCCACCGTTGGATACGCAGTATTTT. The whole variable domain, remainder taken from reference TRBV28 and TRBJ2-3, is DVKVTQSSRYLVKRTGEKVFLECVQDMDHENMFWYRQDPGLGLRLIYFSYDVKMKEKGDIPEGYSVSREKKERFSLILESASTNQTSMYLCASSPPLDTQYFGPGTRLTVL.

This chain links TRBV19 with TRBJ1-1, with TRBD1 identical over 9 bases. Germline loops: CDR1 LNHDA, CDR2 SQIVND (reference sequence). Trimming cost V 3 bases and J 8 bases; bases outside gene matches: 10. This CDR3 is built from 15 residues. The CDR3 loop is CASSIPGTGKKEAFF. The DNA for the CDR3 is TGTGCCAGTAGTATCCCCGGGACAGGGAAGAAGGAAGCTTTCTTT.

The chain uses TRBV6-4 and TRBJ1-2, with 9 bases lining up with TRBD1. V shed 2 bases and J 2 bases; nucleotides not matched to a gene: 6. The CDR3 runs to 16 residues. Germline CDR1 MRHNA, CDR2 SNTAGT. CDR3 sequence: CASSDPRDRVNYGYTF. DNA of the CDR3: TGTGCCAGCAGTGACCCCCGGGACAGGGTGAACTATGGCTACACCTTC.